Reported below is one TCR beta chain. The antigen it binds to is not known. No base quality values were provided; no much bigger clone lies one nucleotide off. This entry belongs to a study of beta chain features in type 1 diabetes (dated by TCRdb to about 2018). As for the study more broadly: Mean age, gender distribution, total cell number and subset yield were not different between patients and healthy donors. The study compared TCRB repertoires of sorted circulating CD4+ T cell subsets between recently diagnosed type 1 diabetes patients and matched healthy donors. A total of around 110,000,000 sorted cells were examined across all samples, and RNA yield correlated strongly with the number of cells per subset. Whereas all 30 or so donors provided naive and central memory subsets, regulatory and stem cell-like memory subsets were isolated from just 8 patients and roughly eight healthy donors.

Each donor gave one peripheral blood draw, roughly 110 mL on average, collected into heparinised tubes. Using a panel that included CD45RO, CCR7, CD25, CD127, CD95 and CD27, naive, central memory, regulatory and stem cell-like memory CD4+ T cells were sorted on a BD FACSAria II. A purity above 95% was achieved for all sorted populations. PBMCs were isolated immediately by Lymphoprep density gradient centrifugation and stained directly without culture. Samples were stained and sorted in pairs, with one healthy donor and one patient per experiment, so that batch effects were minimized. Summary of the overall study and its limitations: Shorter templates might be favored by PCR, yet because patient and control samples were amplified and corrected together, any such skew would affect both groups equally. In all four CD4+ subsets, TCRB CDR3 length was moderately but significantly shorter in type 1 diabetes patients. Fewer insertions and more nucleotide deletions at VDJ recombination sites were observed in patients with type 1 diabetes, implying thymic rearrangement abnormalities. Naive, central memory and regulatory TCRB repertoires appeared more similar among patients than among healthy donors. Because the HLA sub-analyses included only small numbers of individuals, any influence of HLA type on TCRB rearrangement was left unresolved. Because cDNA rather than genomic DNA was sequenced, highly expressing activated cells could have been over-represented, although no difference in activation and CD3 levels was found between groups.

For this chain, trimming is 1 base at the V end and 5 bases at the J end, and the number of junction bases without a gene match is 15. The germline V gene encodes CDR1 LGHNA and CDR2 YNFKEQ. The CDR3 holds 20 amino acids from the cysteine to the phenylalanine. Only the CDR3 DNA stays, 60 bases, in frame from base 1. The entire amount of isolated RNA was reverse transcribed using the High Capacity cDNA Reverse Transcription Kit, so the sequenced TCRB transcripts were expressed ones. Deep immunoSEQ sequencing was performed on naive, central memory and regulatory T cell samples, with an average of around 3.5 million total reads per sample. Sorted cells were lysed in RLT buffer, and RNA was extracted using DNase-treated RNeasy Micro or Mini kits according to cell number. To prevent cross-contamination, every cell subset was processed on its own, while patient and healthy donor samples were processed together. The immunoSEQ multiplex PCR was used to amplify TCRB sequences from cDNA, yielding 87-bp fragments that span the CDR3 region. Sequencing of the amplicons was done on the Illumina HiSeq platform. Concerning the study's data processing: PCR bias was corrected computationally using synthetic template baselines, and reads within Hamming distance 2 were collapsed, with unmergeable singletons discarded. Reads were aligned to IMGT to assign V, D and J genes, CDR3 length, and insertions or deletions at six rearrangement sites. Clonotype counts were normalized to sorted cell number within each subset before computing true diversity and Gini coefficients with the tcR R package. Repertoire sharing was quantified using the overlap coefficient calculated on TCRB nucleotide sequences. Out-of-frame TCRB sequences from naive cells were analyzed as a proxy for the pre-selection repertoire. Sourced from immuneACCESS, this table was stored by TCRdb with only in-frame sequences that have V and J called. A share of the clones is absent; for the studies checked, an unresolved V gene accounts for under half, and the remainder has no known explanation. D and trimming come from the DNA, and the V and J calls and clone size come from that table. For this sample the table gives about 620,000 clones, of which about a sixth were detected only once. Of the sample, approximately 0.099% is held by the ten largest clones.

The sequence joins TRBV4-2 to TRBJ1-3, with 12 bases in between that match TRBD1. This sequence was found in a man aged 18 to 30 in good health. Sequencing was carried out using naive CD4+ T cells from blood. Taken with the paper, the label for cell subset or site translates to: true naive CD4+ T cells. The base sequence is TGTGCCAGCAGCCAAGCGACCGAAGAATCCGGGACAGGGGGCAGAAACACCATATATTTT. Its coded protein is CASSQATEESGTGGRNTIYF.